These 8 T cell receptor beta chains came from one sample sequenced in a study of chemoradiotherapy in HPV16-positive cancers. TCRdb's table, derived via immunoSEQ multiplex PCR, lists solely in-frame clones and lacks some. The sample consists of about 8,000 clones, roughly 72% of them appearing once. Sampling was carried out from a patient who underwent chemoradiotherapy. The receptors here all came from a human donor with HPV-associated anogenital cancer.

This clone was seen just once. This chain links TRBV6-1 with TRBJ2-1; D is uncertain. The CDR3 covers 12 residues. Trimming took 7 bases from V and 2 from J, leaving 6 bases between them. Germline CDR1 is MNHNS and CDR2 is SASEGT. The CDR3 DNA sequence: TGTGCCAGCACTCGGACCTACAATGAGCAGTTCTTC. It yields the protein CASTRTYNEQFF.

J is TRBJ2-7 and V is TRBV11-1; TRBD1 aligns across 7 bases. The CDR3 is 17 amino acids. Germline lookup yields CDR1 SGHAT and CDR2 FQDESV (reference sequence). The V segment lost 1 base and the J segment 0 bases; nucleotides outside the gene matches: 9. This CDR3 reads CASSLGQGWETSYEQYF. The CDR3 bases are TGTGCCAGCAGCTTAGGACAGGGCTGGGAAACCTCCTACGAGCAGTACTTC.

The chain uses TRBV27 and TRBJ2-1, with no clear D. Trimming shortened V by 5 bases and J by 4 bases, and 15 bases separated the two germline ends. The CDR3 length is 15 residues. Germline V lookup: CDR1 MNHEY, CDR2 SMNVEV (reference sequence). The CDR3 is CASSPMRDTYNEQFF. CDR3 DNA: TGTGCCAGCAGTCCGATGAGAGATACTTACAATGAGCAGTTCTTC.

The chain combines TRBV4-1 with TRBJ2-2; 10 bases fit TRBD2. V trimming: 2 bases; J trimming: 3 bases; junction bases outside the gene matches: 0. The germline V gene has CDR1 MGHRA and CDR2 YSYEKL. The CDR3 contains 15 residues. The CDR3 sequence is CASSQTSGDTGELFF. DNA of the CDR3: TGCGCCAGCAGCCAAACTAGCGGGGACACCGGGGAGCTGTTTTTT.

This chain connects TRBV27 to TRBJ2-3, with TRBD2 identical over 8 bases. CDR3 length equals 17 residues. V lost 3 bases to trimming and J lost 1 base; unmatched junction nucleotides: 9. Germline V gene data show CDR1 as MNHEY and CDR2 as SMNVEV (reference sequence). As DNA, the CDR3 is TGTGCCAGCAGTTTGGGTCGGCGGGGGGATGGCACAGATACGCAGTATTTT. Translating gives CASSLGRRGDGTDTQYF.

This chain links TRBV7-9 with TRBJ1-2; 8 bases agree with TRBD1. CDR1 SEHNR and CDR2 FQNEAQ come from the germline V gene (reference sequence). Trimming removed 1 base from V and 6 bases from J; junction bases left unmatched: 7. This CDR3 is 15 amino acids long. CDR3 protein: CASSLGAGGWDGYTF. CDR3 DNA: TGTGCCAGCAGCTTAGGAGCAGGGGGCTGGGATGGCTACACCTTC.

V and J are TRBV7-8 and TRBJ2-1; D remains ambiguous. This CDR3 has 12 residues. The germline V and J ends were trimmed by 2 bases and 6 bases, with 5 bases remaining between them. Germline values: CDR1 SGHVS, CDR2 FQNEAQ. Here the CDR3 reads CASSLIINEQFF. CDR3 sequence (DNA): TGTGCCAGCAGCTTAATTATCAATGAGCAGTTCTTC. Full variable domain (outside the CDR3, taken from reference TRBV7-8 and TRBJ2-1): GAGVSQSPRYKVAKRGQDVALRCDPISGHVSLFWYQQALGQGPEFLTYFQNEAQLDKSGLPSDRFFAERPEGSVSTLKIQRTQQEDSAVYLCASSLIINEQFFGPGTRLTVL.

The chain combines TRBV6-1 with TRBJ1-2; D ambiguous. The germline CDR1 and CDR2 sequences are MNHNS and SASEGT. This CDR3 spans 13 amino acids. V was trimmed by 0 bases and J by 7 bases, leaving 9 bases between them. The CDR3 DNA follows: TGTGCCAGCAGTGAAGCGCGGGTTACTGGCTACACCTTC. Protein: CASSEARVTGYTF.